These 25 T cell receptor beta chains were sequenced from one sample in a study of blood T cell repertoires in COVID-19 (dated by TCRdb to 2018 to 2021). Receptor libraries were prepared by the immunoSEQ multiplex PCR assay. TCRdb took over this immuneACCESS table, retaining in-frame rearrangements with V and J assigned. Such tables are incomplete; in checked studies, under half of the missing clones stem from an unresolved V gene, and the remainder is unexplained. The sample includes tens of thousands of clones, with 65% to 85% observed a single time. The leading ten clones occupy approximately 1.4% of the sample. The sequenced sample consisted of peripheral blood. The receptor source for this set is a man aged 45 to 65 with acute or convalescent COVID-19.

CDR3 in DNA: TGTGCCAGCAGCGCACAAGGAGGACAGGGAGGGGAAAAACTGTTTTTT. Amino acids: CASSAQGGQGGEKLFF. The chain is built from TRBV9 and TRBJ1-4; 8 positions agree with TRBD1. Germline-derived CDR1 and CDR2 are SGDLS and YYNGEE. This CDR3 region has 16 residues. V was clipped by 3 bases and J by 8 bases; unmatched bases: 12.

DNA of the CDR3: TGCGCCAGCAGGGAACCAGGGGGTGATCAGCCCCAGCATTTT. It specifies CASREPGGDQPQHF. The V gene is TRBV10-2, the J gene TRBJ1-5, with 7 bases lining up with TRBD1. From germline, CDR1 is WSHSY and CDR2 SAAADI. CDR3 length equals 14 residues. The J segment lost 5 bases and the V segment lost 6 bases, leaving 7 bases of the junction unmatched.

This rearrangement joins TRBV5-7 to TRBJ1-3, with 11 bases matching TRBD1. TRBV5-7 is marked as an open reading frame, function uncertain. Germline trimming cut 3 bases from V and 0 bases from J; bases unmatched to any gene: 2. This CDR3 has 16 residues. The CDR3 bases are TGTGCCAGCAGCTCCGGGACAGGGGGCTCTGGAAACACCATATATTTT. Its translation is CASSSGTGGSGNTIYF.

The chain carries TRBV7-8 and TRBJ1-4; 7 bases are a match to TRBD1. CDR1 and CDR2 from the germline V gene are SGHVS and FQNEAQ. The CDR3 is made up of 14 amino acids. The junction had 5 bases not matched to a gene; V was cut back by 4 bases and J by 6 bases. CDR3 nucleotide sequence: TGTGCCAGCAGCTCCGGGACAGAGCATGAAAAACTGTTTTTT. Translation: CASSSGTEHEKLFF.

The CDR3, as DNA: TGTGCCAGCAGCTTAGAAGGGGGCAAATACGAGCAGTACTTC. This gives the protein CASSLEGGKYEQYF. The J gene is TRBJ2-7, the V gene TRBV7-9; 7 nucleotides agree with TRBD1. The V and J ends lost 1 base and 4 bases, in that order; junction bases with no gene match: 4. This CDR3 contains 14 residues. Germline assignment: CDR1 SEHNR and CDR2 FQNEAQ (reference sequence).

The chain joins TRBV10-3 to TRBJ2-7; 7 bases line up with TRBD2. CDR3 length: 14 amino acids. Germline V gives CDR1 ENHRY, CDR2 SYGVKD. V dropped 9 bases and J dropped 7; count of bases not matched to a gene: 15. Written as DNA, the CDR3 is TGTGCCATGGCTACCGCGACTAGCCGTACGGAGCAGTACTTC. Protein sequence: CAMATATSRTEQYF.

The chain carries TRBV3-1 (or the pseudogene TRBV3-2) and TRBJ2-7; a possible D gene is TRBD1 (6 bases). The CDR3 spans 14 residues. Trimming took off 4 bases at V and 0 bases at J, with 10 bases between the two ends. CDR1 and CDR2 (germline): LGHDT, YNNKEL (reference sequence). CDR3 in amino acids: CASSPSDSSYEQYF. The DNA for the CDR3 is TGTGCCAGCAGCCCTTCGGACAGCTCCTACGAGCAGTACTTC.

Within the sample, this clone is medium-sized. V gene TRBV6-2 or TRBV6-3 combines with J gene TRBJ1-5; TRBD1 agrees at 7 bases. The V gene end was trimmed by 5 bases and the J gene end by 1 base; junction bases not matched to a gene: 11. Germline values: CDR1 MNHEY, CDR2 SVGEGT. This CDR3 region has 17 residues. The CDR3 DNA sequence: TGTGCCAGCAGTGGGCTCGAGGGGGCACCAAGCAATCAGCCCCAGCATTTT. Protein product: CASSGLEGAPSNQPQHF.

The chain couples TRBV5-4 to TRBJ1-6; D is unresolved. This CDR3 has 14 residues. V lost 1 base and J 7 bases, leaving 9 bases between the germline ends. Germline V gene lookup returns CDR1 SGHNT and CDR2 YYREEE (reference sequence). CDR3 sequence (DNA): TGTGCCAGCAGCTTGATTGGAGAGAATTCACCCCTCCACTTT. It is translated as CASSLIGENSPLHF.

This rearrangement joins TRBV19 to TRBJ2-7; 11 bases agree with TRBD1. The CDR3 runs 14 residues. With 6 bases clipped from V and 2 bases from J, the junction kept 3 bases outside the gene matches. Germline-derived CDR1 and CDR2 are LNHDA and SQIVND (reference sequence). The CDR3 sequence: CASRDRGQTYEQYF. Written as DNA, the CDR3 is TGTGCCAGTAGGGACAGGGGGCAGACCTACGAGCAGTACTTC.

The V and J genes are TRBV24-1 and TRBJ1-2; D remains unclear. The CDR3 length is 12 residues. Germline loops: CDR1 KGHDR, CDR2 SFDVKD. V gave up 5 bases and J gave up 10 bases, with 13 bases separating them. In DNA form, the CDR3 reads TGTGCCACCAGTGGCACGAGCGGTGTCTACACCTTC. Protein product: CATSGTSGVYTF.

This chain joins TRBV24-1 and TRBJ2-1; the D gene is possibly TRBD2 (5 bases). The germline gives CDR1 KGHDR, CDR2 SFDVKD. The CDR3 extends over 17 amino acids. V gave up 5 bases and J gave up 4 bases, with 20 bases separating them. The CDR3 DNA reads as TGTGCCACCAGTGCCCCACCCCCGGGTCCGGGATACAATGAGCAGTTCTTC. This gives the protein CATSAPPPGPGYNEQFF.

The J gene is TRBJ1-1, the V gene TRBV27, with D uncertain. The germline gives CDR1 MNHEY, CDR2 SMNVEV (reference sequence). The CDR3 contains 14 residues. Trimming removed 0 bases at V and 1 base at J, with 6 bases between. The CDR3 spells CASSLSTGNTEAFF. CDR3 nucleotide sequence: TGTGCCAGCAGTTTATCGACGGGGAACACTGAAGCTTTCTTT.

The chain joins TRBV27 to TRBJ2-1; a weak D match, TRBD2 (5 bases). The V gene's germline CDR1 is MNHEY and CDR2 SMNVEV (reference sequence). The CDR3 spans 14 residues. The V gene lost 2 bases and the J gene lost 2 bases, with 7 bases spanning the gap. For the CDR3, the DNA is TGTGCCAGCAGTTTACTAGCCGCCTACAATGAGCAGTTCTTC. Its translation: CASSLLAAYNEQFF.

The V gene is TRBV28, the J gene TRBJ1-5; the D is unclear. Germline CDR1 reads MDHEN; CDR2 reads SYDVKM. CDR3 length equals 14 residues. V lost 3 bases to trimming and J lost 3 bases, with 9 bases between them. Here the CDR3 DNA reads TGTGCCAGCAGTTTCGGAGGTGACAATCAGCCCCAGCATTTT. Its protein product is CASSFGGDNQPQHF.

CDR3 loop: CASSWGDRVNEKLFF. The CDR3 nucleotides read TGTGCCAGCAGCTGGGGGGACAGAGTCAATGAAAAACTGTTTTTT. The V and J genes are TRBV7-8 and TRBJ1-4, with 7 bases that match TRBD1. This CDR3 is 15 amino acids long. Germline V CDR1 and CDR2: SGHVS, FQNEAQ. The V and J ends lost 4 bases and 5 bases, in that order; junction bases with no gene match: 7.

V usage is TRBV10-1 and J usage is TRBJ2-1; 8 bases fit TRBD1. There are 17 residues in the CDR3. CDR1 and CDR2 (germline): WNHNN, SYGVQD (reference sequence). The V segment lost 8 bases and the J segment 1 base; nucleotides outside the gene matches: 13. CDR3 loop: CASPIRPGQGSYNEQFF. The DNA of the CDR3 is TGCGCCAGCCCTATAAGACCAGGACAGGGTTCCTACAATGAGCAGTTCTTC.

V usage is TRBV7-9 and J usage is TRBJ2-2; D remains unclear. Germline CDR1 and CDR2: SEHNR and FQNEAQ (reference sequence). The V end was cut by 8 bases, the J end by 3 bases, with 7 bases between. The CDR3 runs to 12 residues. As DNA, the CDR3 is TGTGCCAGCCGAGATTACACCGGGGAGCTGTTTTTT. Its protein is CASRDYTGELFF.

V is TRBV7-9 and J is TRBJ1-1, with 7 nucleotides matching TRBD1. Per the germline V gene, CDR1 is SEHNR and CDR2 is FQNEAQ (reference sequence). The CDR3 is made up of 16 amino acids. With V trimmed by 1 base and J by 1 base, 6 bases remained unmatched. The DNA of the CDR3 is TGTGCCAGCAGCTTAGGCAGGGGGTTCAAGAACACTGAAGCTTTCTTT. Residues: CASSLGRGFKNTEAFF.

The chain is built from TRBV4-1 and TRBJ2-3, with 9 bases that match TRBD2. V gave up 3 bases and J gave up 5 bases; unmatched junction bases: 6. The CDR3 has 15 residues. Looked up from germline, CDR1 is MGHRA and CDR2 is YSYEKL. In nucleotides, the CDR3 is TGCGCCAGCAGCCATGAGGGACTAGCCAAAGATACGCAGTATTTT. It yields the protein CASSHEGLAKDTQYF.

The V and J genes are TRBV5-4 and TRBJ1-2, with TRBD1 as a possible D gene (5 bases). The germline V gene has CDR1 SGHNT and CDR2 YYREEE (reference sequence). The CDR3 consists of 17 residues. V lost 0 bases to trimming and J lost 7 bases, with 22 bases between them. CDR3 amino acids: CASSLGGVIGDDGGYTF. In nucleotides, the CDR3 is TGTGCCAGCAGCTTGGGGGGGGTTATAGGGGATGATGGTGGCTACACCTTC.

This clone showed up just a few times. The chain has TRBV19 and TRBJ1-3; D remains ambiguous. Trimming removed 10 bases from V and 4 bases from J, with 14 bases in between. Germline V lookup: CDR1 LNHDA, CDR2 SQIVND (reference sequence). This CDR3 spans 13 amino acids. The CDR3 sequence is CATEDSSGNTIYF. The DNA of the CDR3 is TGTGCCACCGAGGACTCTTCGGGAAACACCATATATTTT.

V is TRBV7-2 and J is TRBJ2-2; 10 bases agree with TRBD2. Per germline, CDR1 SGHTA and CDR2 FQGNSA. With V trimmed by 3 bases and J by 9 bases, 7 bases remained unmatched. The CDR3 loop spans 15 amino acids. CDR3 loop: CASSFVAGGHRELFF. The CDR3 DNA reads as TGTGCCAGCAGCTTCGTAGCGGGAGGACACCGGGAGCTGTTTTTT.

J is TRBJ1-5 and V is TRBV19; the match to TRBD1 covers 8 bases. Looked up from germline, CDR1 is LNHDA and CDR2 is SQIVND (reference sequence). V shed 7 bases and J 7 bases; nucleotides not matched to a gene: 6. This CDR3 spans 13 amino acids. The CDR3 DNA reads as TGTGCCAGTATGGACAGGGAACGGCAGCCCCAGCATTTT. This codes for CASMDRERQPQHF.

The CDR3 DNA is TGTGCCAGCTCACCTACCTATAAAGAGCAGTACTTC. Translated: CASSPTYKEQYF. The chain carries TRBV18 and TRBJ2-7; unclear D gene. V lost 3 bases to trimming and J lost 7 bases, with 10 bases between them. In germline, CDR1 is KGHSH, CDR2 LQKENI. This CDR3 is built from 12 residues. Variable domain in full (rest from reference TRBV18 and TRBJ2-7): NAGVMQNPRHLVRRRGQEARLRCSPMKGHSHVYWYRQLPEEGLKFMVYLQKENIIDESGMPKERFSAEFPKEGPSILRIQQVVRGDSAAYFCASSPTYKEQYFGPGTRLTVT.